This is a list of T cell receptor beta chains from one sample in a study of T cell repertoires in cytomegalovirus infection. TCRdb itself ran the reads through MiXCR, one entry per CDR3 protein. This repertoire shows 200,000 to 300,000 distinct CDR3 sequences, 9% to 15% found once; its top ten account for 1.5% to 2%. The sample comprised PBMCs. The source is a human donor in good health (CMV status not recorded). Some clones in this sample may be carry-over from other donors' samples. The CDR3 runs from the conserved cysteine through the conserved F or W. The D gene is left open where the match is weak. Rows may omit the clone size; those that give it use once, few, many or a size class.

J gene	V gene	clone size	D gene	CDR3 protein	CDR3 DNA
TRBJ2-1	TRBV12-3/TRBV12-4	NA	NA	CASSLGRASSYNEQFF	TGTGCCAGCAGTTTAGGGCGGGCTAGCTCCTACAATGAGCAGTTCTTC
TRBJ2-7	TRBV12-3/TRBV12-4	many	TRBD2	CASSLAPGGREQYF	TGTGCCAGCAGTTTAGCGCCGGGGGGGCGCGAGCAGTACTTC
TRBJ2-2	TRBV6-1	many	NA	CASSRDRPNTGELFF	TGTGCCAGCAGTCGCGACCGTCCGAACACCGGGGAGCTGTTTTTT
TRBJ1-1	TRBV29-1	NA	NA	CSANRAMNTEAFF	TGCAGCGCCAACCGGGCAATGAACACTGAAGCTTTCTTT
TRBJ2-5	TRBV12-3/TRBV12-4	many	TRBD2	CASSSPPLAGAGTQYF	TGTGCCAGCAGTTCCCCCCCCCTAGCGGGGGCAGGGACCCAGTACTTC
TRBJ1-1	TRBV12-3/TRBV12-4	many	NA	CASTWTPNTEAFF	TGTGCCAGCACCTGGACACCGAACACTGAAGCTTTCTTT
TRBJ1-1	TRBV7-2	many	NA	CASSFDRTNTEAFF	TGTGCCAGCAGCTTTGACAGAACTAACACTGAAGCTTTCTTT
TRBJ2-3	TRBV28	NA	NA	CASRQQGPGTDTQYF	TGTGCCAGCAGGCAACAGGGCCCGGGCACAGATACGCAGTATTTT
TRBJ2-3	TRBV2	few	NA	CASLEEGTDTQYF	TGTGCCAGCTTGGAGGAGGGCACAGATACGCAGTATTTT
TRBJ1-6	TRBV7-2	many	TRBD1	CASSWDRGDNSPLHF	TGTGCCAGCAGCTGGGACAGGGGGGATAATTCACCCCTCCACTTT
TRBJ2-7	TRBV12-3/TRBV12-4	few	NA	CASSSGASSYEQYF	TGTGCCAGCAGTTCCGGGGCCAGCTCCTACGAGCAGTACTTC
TRBJ1-2	TRBV7-9	many	NA	CASSLVRQGSYGYTF	TGTGCCAGCAGCTTAGTCCGCCAGGGTTCCTATGGCTACACCTTC
TRBJ2-5	TRBV29-1	once	NA	CSVDGYSQETQYF	TGCAGCGTTGATGGGTACAGCCAAGAGACCCAGTACTTC
TRBJ2-1	TRBV11-2	NA	NA	CASSLVPDEQFF	TGTGCCAGCAGCTTAGTACCGGATGAGCAGTTCTTC
TRBJ2-1	TRBV6-6	few	TRBD2	CASRWSGSEEQFF	TGTGCCAGCAGATGGAGCGGGAGTGAGGAGCAGTTCTTC
TRBJ2-3	TRBV27	many	TRBD1	CASSLARGQGRNTQYF	TGTGCCAGCAGTTTAGCCCGGGGACAGGGAAGAAATACGCAGTATTTT
TRBJ2-2	TRBV27	NA	NA	CASSRRDTGELFF	TGTGCCAGCTCACGGCGGGACACCGGGGAGCTGTTTTTT
TRBJ2-7	TRBV3-1	few	TRBD1	CASDLTGTEYF	TGTGCCAGCGACCTGACAGGGACCGAATACTTC
TRBJ2-1	TRBV19	few	NA	CASSPNRGGGRDEQFF	TGTGCCAGTAGTCCGAACAGGGGAGGGGGTCGGGATGAGCAGTTCTTC
TRBJ1-1	TRBV28	few	NA	CASSFVGLNTEAFF	TGTGCCAGCAGTTTCGTTGGGCTGAACACTGAAGCTTTCTTT
TRBJ2-7	TRBV6-1	many	NA	CASSVEGQTYEQYF	TGTGCCAGCAGTGTAGAAGGACAGACCTACGAGCAGTACTTC
TRBJ2-7	TRBV7-8	many	NA	CASGGNFIYEQYF	TGTGCCAGCGGCGGGAACTTTATTTACGAGCAGTACTTC
TRBJ2-7	TRBV28	many	NA	CASSVGAPYEQYF	TGTGCCAGCAGTGTAGGGGCCCCCTACGAGCAGTACTTC